This T cell receptor beta chain originates from a study of CD8 T cells in ankylosing spondylitis. Findings and caveats of the study: There were earlier reports of some motif variants in reactive arthritis synovial fluid and blood. Characteristic of ankylosing spondylitis blood, it appeared, was a TCR beta motif comprising several highly homologous variants.

TCRdb passed the 5' RACE reads through MiXCR, listing each CDR3 protein once. The sample includes fewer than 550,000 distinct CDR3 sequences, approximately 5% of them seen just once. In regard to this clonotype: Its antigen remains unknown.

Germline CDR1 reads SGHTA; CDR2 reads FQGTGA. The CDR3 consists of 13 residues. V gave up 5 bases and J gave up 7 bases, with 13 bases separating them. What was sequenced was blood, either unsorted or a sorted T cell fraction (not recorded which). The gene calls are TRBV7-3 and TRBJ2-3; no reliable D call. The TCR sequence derives from a male donor with ankylosing spondylitis. CDR3 DNA: TGTGCCAGCAGCCCCCCTGCAACTAATACGCAGTATTTT. This gives the protein CASSPPATNTQYF.